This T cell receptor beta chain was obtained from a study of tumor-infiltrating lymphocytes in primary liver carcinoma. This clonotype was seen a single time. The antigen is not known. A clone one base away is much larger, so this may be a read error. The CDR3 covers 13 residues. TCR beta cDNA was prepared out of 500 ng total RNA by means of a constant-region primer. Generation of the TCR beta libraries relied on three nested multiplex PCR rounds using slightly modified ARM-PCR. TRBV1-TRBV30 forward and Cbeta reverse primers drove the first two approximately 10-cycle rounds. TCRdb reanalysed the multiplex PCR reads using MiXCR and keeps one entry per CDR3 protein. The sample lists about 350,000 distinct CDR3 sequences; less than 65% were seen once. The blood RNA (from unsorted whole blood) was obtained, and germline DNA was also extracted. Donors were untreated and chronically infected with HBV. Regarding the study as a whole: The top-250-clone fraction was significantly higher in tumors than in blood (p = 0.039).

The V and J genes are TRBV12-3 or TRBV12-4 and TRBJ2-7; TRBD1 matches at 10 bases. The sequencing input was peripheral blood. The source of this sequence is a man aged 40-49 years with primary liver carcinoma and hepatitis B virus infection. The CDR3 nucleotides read TGTGCCAGCATGGGACAGGGGTTCTACGATCAGTACTTC. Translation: CASMGQGFYDQYF.